The following is a T cell receptor (beta chain) sequence with its context. Its antigen is still unknown. Nothing much larger sits one base from this clone, and base qualities are not available. The CDR3 sequence holds 17 residues, the cysteine and phenylalanine included. Just CDR3 DNA is preserved here, 51 bases in frame from base 1. Unmatched junction bases come to 18, with V trimmed by 3 bases and J by 4 bases. CDR1 and CDR2 (DFQATT, SNEGSKA) derive from the germline V gene (reference sequence). TCRbeta CDR3 regions were amplified from genomic DNA using the immunoSEQ Assay, a bias-controlled multiplex PCR. The authors' analysis ran thus. The number of nucleated cells in each sample was estimated from the amplification of reference gene primers within the assay. To quantify the absolute abundance of each unique TCRbeta CDR3 rearrangement, sequence reads were collapsed and filtered. Productive Simpson clonality was computed per sample as the square root of Simpson's diversity index over productive rearrangements. Drawn from immuneACCESS, this table holds only the in-frame rearrangements with V and J called that TCRdb kept. Clones are partly lost; checked studies trace under half to an unresolved V gene and leave the rest unexplained. V, J and clone size reflect that table, while D and trimming were determined from the DNA. Counted in this sample were approximately 200,000 clones; roughly 87% of them appeared once. The ten largest account for about 2.1% of the sample.

This entry comes from a study of blood T cell repertoires in COVID-19 (dated by TCRdb to 2020 to 2021). Notes on the research overall: Samples covering the acute and convalescent phases of COVID-19 were provided by collaborators in the United States, Italy and Spain. The material from the prospective study consisted of cDNA or gDNA derived from T cells, B-cell-depleted T cells, or PBMCs. Deeply sampled blood TCRbeta repertoires from subjects exposed to, actively infected with, or recovered from COVID-19 were included in the dataset. The repertoires were made available in a free public database intended to serve as a resource for research on the immune response to SARS-CoV-2. Samples were obtained from the ongoing ImmuneRACE study (first 160 participants) and from 1,000 to 1,500 subjects provided by 6 global collaborators. Nearly every sample came with metadata listing a de-identified subject ID, COVID-19 status, age in years and sex. Where available, HLA class I and class II types were obtained from metadata supplied by the sample provider rather than from assay-based typing. Points the paper makes about the study in general: The amount of clinical and demographic metadata varied by source and participant and was provided uncurated.

Enrolling through a virtual design, the prospective study's participants ranged in age from roughly 18 to 95 years and lived across more than 20 United States geographic areas. In the prospective study, participants were assigned to cohorts based on the clinical history participants reported in a screening survey and a study questionnaire. In the prospective study, mobile phlebotomists collected whole blood, serum and a nasopharyngeal or oropharyngeal swab from each participant. Prospective study participants could optionally give additional blood draws and questionnaires over a 2-month period. Blood samples from the prospective study were shipped frozen or at room temperature prior to DNA extraction.

The chain is encoded by TRBV20-1 joined to TRBJ2-7; 7 junctional bases match TRBD2. This clonotype originated in a woman in her thirties or forties with acute COVID-19. Sequencing used PBMCs or T cells enriched from blood (not recorded which). DNA sequence: TGCAGTGCTAGTACGCTTAATGGCGGGAGAGGAGGGTACGAGCAGTACTTC. Its protein product is CSASTLNGGRGGYEQYF.